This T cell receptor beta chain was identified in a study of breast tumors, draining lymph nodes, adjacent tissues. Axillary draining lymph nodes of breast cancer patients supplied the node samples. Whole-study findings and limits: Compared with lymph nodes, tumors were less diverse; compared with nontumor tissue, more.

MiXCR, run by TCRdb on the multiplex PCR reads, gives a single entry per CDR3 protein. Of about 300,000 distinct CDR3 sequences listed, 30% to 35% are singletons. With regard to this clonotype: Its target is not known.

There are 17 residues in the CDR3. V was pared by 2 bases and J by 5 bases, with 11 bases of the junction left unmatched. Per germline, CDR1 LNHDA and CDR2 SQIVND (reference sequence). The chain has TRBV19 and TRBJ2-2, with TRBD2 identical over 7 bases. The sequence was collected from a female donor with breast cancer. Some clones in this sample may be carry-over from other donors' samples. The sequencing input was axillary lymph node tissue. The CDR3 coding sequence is TGTGCCAGTAGTATATCGGGGGGACCGATCAATACCGGGGAGCTGTTTTTT. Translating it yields CASSISGGPINTGELFF.